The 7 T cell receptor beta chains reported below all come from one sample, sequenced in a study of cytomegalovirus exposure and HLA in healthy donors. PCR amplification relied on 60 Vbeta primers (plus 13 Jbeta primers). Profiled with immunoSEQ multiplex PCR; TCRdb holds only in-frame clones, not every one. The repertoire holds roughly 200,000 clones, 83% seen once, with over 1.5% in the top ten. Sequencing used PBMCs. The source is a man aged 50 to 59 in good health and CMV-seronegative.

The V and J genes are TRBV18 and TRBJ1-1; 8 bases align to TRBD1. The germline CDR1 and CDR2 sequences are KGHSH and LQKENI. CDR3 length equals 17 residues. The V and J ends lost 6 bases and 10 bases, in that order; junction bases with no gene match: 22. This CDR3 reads CASSQGTRVQGVGGAFF. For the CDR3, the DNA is TGTGCCAGCTCCCAAGGGACAAGAGTACAGGGGGTTGGAGGAGCTTTCTTT. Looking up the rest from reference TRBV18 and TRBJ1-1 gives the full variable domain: NAGVMQNPRHLVRRRGQEARLRCSPMKGHSHVYWYRQLPEEGLKFMVYLQKENIIDESGMPKERFSAEFPKEGPSILRIQQVVRGDSAAYFCASSQGTRVQGVGGAFFGQGTRLTVV.

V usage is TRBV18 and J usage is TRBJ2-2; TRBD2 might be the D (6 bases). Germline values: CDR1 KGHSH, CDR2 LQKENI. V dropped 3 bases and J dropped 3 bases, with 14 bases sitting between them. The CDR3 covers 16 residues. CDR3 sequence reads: CASSPALAVDTGELFF. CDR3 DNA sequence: TGTGCCAGCTCACCGGCACTAGCTGTCGACACCGGGGAGCTGTTTTTT.

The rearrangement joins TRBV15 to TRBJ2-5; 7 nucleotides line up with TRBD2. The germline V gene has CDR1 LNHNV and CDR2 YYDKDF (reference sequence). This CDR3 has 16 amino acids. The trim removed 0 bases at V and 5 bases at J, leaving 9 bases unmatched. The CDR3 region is CATSRDSGRGWETQYF. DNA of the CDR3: TGTGCCACCAGCAGAGATTCGGGGCGGGGGTGGGAGACCCAGTACTTC.

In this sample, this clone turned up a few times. CDR3 residues: CASQGANTEAFF. CDR3 nucleotide sequence: TGTGCCAGCCAGGGGGCGAACACTGAAGCTTTCTTT. This chain uses TRBV2 with TRBJ1-1, with 8 bases that match TRBD1. The V segment lost 8 bases and the J segment 1 base; nucleotides outside the gene matches: 0. Germline values: CDR1 SNHLY, CDR2 FYNNEI. The length of the CDR3 is 12 residues.

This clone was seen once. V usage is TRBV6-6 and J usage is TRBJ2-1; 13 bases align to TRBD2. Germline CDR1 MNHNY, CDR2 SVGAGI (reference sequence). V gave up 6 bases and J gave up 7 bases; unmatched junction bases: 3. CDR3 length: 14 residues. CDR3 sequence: CASRWTSGRNEQFF. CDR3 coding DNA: TGTGCCAGCAGGTGGACTAGCGGGAGAAATGAGCAGTTCTTC.

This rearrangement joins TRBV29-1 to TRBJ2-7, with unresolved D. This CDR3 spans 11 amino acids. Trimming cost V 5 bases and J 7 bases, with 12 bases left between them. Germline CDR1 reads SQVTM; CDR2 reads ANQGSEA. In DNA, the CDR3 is TGCAGCGTTTTCCGCGACTCAGAGCAGTACTTC. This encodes CSVFRDSEQYF.

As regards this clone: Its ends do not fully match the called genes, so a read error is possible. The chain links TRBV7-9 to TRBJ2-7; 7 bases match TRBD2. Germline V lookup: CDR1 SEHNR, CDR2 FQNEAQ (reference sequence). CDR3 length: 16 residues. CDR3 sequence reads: CSSSLKMRGRAGEQYF. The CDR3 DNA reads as TGTTCCAGCAGCTTAAAGATGCGTGGGAGGGCCGGCGAGCAGTACTTC.